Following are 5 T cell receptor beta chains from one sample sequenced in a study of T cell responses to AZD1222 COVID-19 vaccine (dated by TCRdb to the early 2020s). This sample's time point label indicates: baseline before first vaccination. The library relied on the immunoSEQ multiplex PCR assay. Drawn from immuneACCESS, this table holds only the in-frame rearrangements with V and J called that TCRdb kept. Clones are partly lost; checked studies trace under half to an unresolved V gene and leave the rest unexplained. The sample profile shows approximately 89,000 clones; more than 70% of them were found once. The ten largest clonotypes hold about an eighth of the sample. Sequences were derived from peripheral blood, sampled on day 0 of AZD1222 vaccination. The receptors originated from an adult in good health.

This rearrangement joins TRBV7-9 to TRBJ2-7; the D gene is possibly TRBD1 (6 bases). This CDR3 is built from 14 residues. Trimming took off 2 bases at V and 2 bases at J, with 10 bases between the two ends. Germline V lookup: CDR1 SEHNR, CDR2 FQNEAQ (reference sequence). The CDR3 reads CASSLRDTAYEQYF. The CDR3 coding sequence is TGTGCCAGCAGCTTAAGGGACACCGCCTACGAGCAGTACTTC.

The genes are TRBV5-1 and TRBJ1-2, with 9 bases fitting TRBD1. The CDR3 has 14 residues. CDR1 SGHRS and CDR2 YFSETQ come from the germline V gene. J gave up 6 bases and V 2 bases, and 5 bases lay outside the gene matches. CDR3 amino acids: CASSFEGTGNGYTF. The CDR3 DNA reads TGCGCCAGCAGCTTCGAAGGGACAGGGAATGGCTACACCTTC.

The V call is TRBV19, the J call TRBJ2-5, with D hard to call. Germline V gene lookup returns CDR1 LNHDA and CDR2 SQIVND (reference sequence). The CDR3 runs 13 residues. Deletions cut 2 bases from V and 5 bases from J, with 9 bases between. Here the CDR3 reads CASSINGLETQYF. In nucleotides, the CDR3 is TGTGCCAGTAGTATAAACGGGTTGGAGACCCAGTACTTC.

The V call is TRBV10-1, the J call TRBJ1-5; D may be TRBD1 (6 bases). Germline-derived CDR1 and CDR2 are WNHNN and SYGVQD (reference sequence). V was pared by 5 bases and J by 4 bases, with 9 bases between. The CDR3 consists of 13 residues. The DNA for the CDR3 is TGCGCCAGCAGTACAGGGTTAAATCAGCCCCAGCATTTT. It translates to CASSTGLNQPQHF.

The CDR3 DNA is TGTGCCATCAAACCAGAGAATAATTCACCCCTCCACTTT. This translates into CAIKPENNSPLHF. The V and J genes are TRBV10-3 and TRBJ1-6; D is unclear. The CDR3 has 13 amino acids. Trimming shortened V by 7 bases and J by 5 bases, and 9 bases separated the two germline ends. Germline values: CDR1 ENHRY, CDR2 SYGVKD.